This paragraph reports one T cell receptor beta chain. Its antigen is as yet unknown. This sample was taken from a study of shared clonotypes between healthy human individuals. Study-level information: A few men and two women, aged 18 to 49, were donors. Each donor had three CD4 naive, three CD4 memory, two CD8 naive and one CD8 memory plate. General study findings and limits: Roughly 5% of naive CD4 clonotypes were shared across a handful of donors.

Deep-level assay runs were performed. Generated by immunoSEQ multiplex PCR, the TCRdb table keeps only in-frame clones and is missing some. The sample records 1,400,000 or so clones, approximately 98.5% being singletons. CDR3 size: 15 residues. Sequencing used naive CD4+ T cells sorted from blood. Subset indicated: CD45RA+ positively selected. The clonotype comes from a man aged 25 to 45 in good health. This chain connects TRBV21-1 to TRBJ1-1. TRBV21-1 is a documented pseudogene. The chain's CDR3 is CASSKFEGMNTEAFF. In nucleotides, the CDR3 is TGTGCCAGCAGCAAATTTGAGGGGATGAACACTGAAGCTTTCTTT.